This T cell receptor beta chain is drawn from a study of cytomegalovirus exposure and HLA in healthy donors. General study findings and limits: Some segments of the V type, notably TRBV6-2 and TRBV6-3, were excluded as indistinguishable.

This clone was observed a handful of times. Antigen: not known. PCR employed 60 Vbeta and 13 Jbeta primers. Repertoires were generated with immunoSEQ multiplex PCR, while TCRdb's copy carries only in-frame clones and drops some. Here the sample spans roughly 280,000 clones, 72% being singletons. Trimming took 5 bases from V and 3 from J; bases not matched to a gene: 6. The CDR3 totals 16 residues. Germline lookup yields CDR1 SEHNR and CDR2 FQNEAQ (reference sequence). Sequencing was performed on PBMCs. V and J are TRBV7-9 and TRBJ2-1; 11 nucleotides line up with TRBD2. The TCR sequence derives from a female donor in good health and CMV-seronegative. As DNA, the CDR3 is TGTGCCAGCAGCCCCTCTAGCGGGAGGATCTACAATGAGCAGTTCTTC. Protein: CASSPSSGRIYNEQFF.